The rows below give T cell receptor beta chains drawn from one sample of a study of blood T cell repertoires in COVID-19. Measured with immunoSEQ multiplex PCR; TCRdb has only the in-frame clones, and not every one. The table lists 91,000 or so clones, 75% to 95% of them singletons, with roughly 4% in the top ten. The specimen sequenced was peripheral blood. All receptors come from a woman aged 45 to 65 in a cohort sampled during active COVID-19. Both conserved end residues are part of each CDR3. D genes are given only for firm matches. Expanded clones get a size class; other rows say once, few or many, or leave the size out.

J | size | D | V | DNA | CDR3
TRBJ2-3 | . | TRBD2 | TRBV12-3/TRBV12-4 | TGTGCCAGCAGTTTTGGGGAGGGAGGTACGCAGTATTTT | CASSFGEGGTQYF
TRBJ2-3 | . | TRBD1 | TRBV3-1/TRBV3-2 | TGTGCCAGCAGCCAAGGACAGGGATGGGGCACAGATACGCAGTATTTT | CASSQGQGWGTDTQYF
TRBJ2-3 | . | . | TRBV5-6 | TGTGCCAGCAGCTTGAGGGGAACCACAGATACGCAGTATTTT | CASSLRGTTDTQYF
TRBJ2-2 | . | TRBD2 | TRBV4-2 | TGTGCCAGCAGCCAATCTTTAGCGGGAGTCGCCGGGGAGCTGTTTTTT | CASSQSLAGVAGELFF
TRBJ1-1 | . | . | TRBV9 | TGTGCCAGCAGCCCCCGACAGGAGAGAGCAGCTGAAGCTTTCTTT | CASSPRQERAAEAFF
TRBJ2-5 | . | TRBD1 | TRBV20-1 | TGCAGTGCTAGTAGACGCCGGGACAGACAAGAGACCCAGTACTTC | CSASRRRDRQETQYF
TRBJ2-5 | . | . | TRBV7-8 | TGTGCCAGCAGCCCCCTAAGGGGAGGACCTCAAGAGACCCAGTACTTC | CASSPLRGGPQETQYF
TRBJ2-7 | . | . | TRBV6-5 | TGTGCCAGCCGCGATAACTCGGGCTACGAGCAGTACTTC | CASRDNSGYEQYF
TRBJ2-7 | . | . | TRBV19 | TGTGCCTCAGGGATCGGGGGATTCTACGGGCAGTACTTC | CASGIGGFYGQYF
TRBJ1-2 | . | . | TRBV12-5 | TGTGCTAGTGGTTTGGGTTTCGACAGGACCTATGGCTACACCTTC | CASGLGFDRTYGYTF
TRBJ1-2 | . | . | TRBV28 | TGTGCCAGCAGTCTGCCCGTCGACAGGTCCCTTTACACCTTC | CASSLPVDRSLYTF
TRBJ2-7 | . | . | TRBV9 | TGTGCCAGCAGCCGCCAACAGGGCTCCTACGAGCAGTACTTC | CASSRQQGSYEQYF
TRBJ1-5 | . | TRBD1 | TRBV6-1 | TGTGCCAGCAGCGAAGGGACAGCCTCCGATAGCAATCAGCCCCAGCATTTT | CASSEGTASDSNQPQHF
TRBJ2-1 | . | TRBD2 | TRBV7-8 | TGTGCCAGCAGCTTTTGGACTAGCGGGAATGATGAGCAGTTCTTC | CASSFWTSGNDEQFF
TRBJ2-6 | . | . | TRBV2 | TGTGCCAGCGCATCACTCGGCTCTGGGGCCAACGTCCTGACTTTC | CASASLGSGANVLTF
TRBJ1-2 | . | . | TRBV7-8 | TGTGCCAGCAGCTTAGGGGCGTTGAGCCCAACAACGAAAGGCTACACCTTC | CASSLGALSPTTKGYTF
TRBJ2-1 | . | . | TRBV28 | TGTGCCAGCAGTTTATTCACGGTGGACAATGAGCAGTTCTTC | CASSLFTVDNEQFF
TRBJ1-2 | once | TRBD1 | TRBV5-1 | TGCGCCAGCAGCTCCGGACAGGGGGCCTATGGCTACACCTTC | CASSSGQGAYGYTF
TRBJ2-3 | . | TRBD2 | TRBV7-8 | TGTGCCAGCAGTCGACCTCGGGGGGGCCAAAGCACAGATACGCAGTATTTT | CASSRPRGGQSTDTQYF
TRBJ2-2 | . | . | TRBV29-1 | TGCAGCGCGGGTCGGGTTTTCGGGGAGCTGTTTTTT | CSAGRVFGELFF
TRBJ1-1 | . | . | TRBV28 | TGTGCCAGCAGTTTGGTACAGGGAAACACTGAAGCTTTCTTT | CASSLVQGNTEAFF
TRBJ2-7 | . | . | TRBV6-2/TRBV6-3 | TGTGCCAGCAGTTATAGTTACCTCGTCATAGTCTACGAGCAGTACTTC | CASSYSYLVIVYEQYF
TRBJ2-1 | . | TRBD2 | TRBV7-2 | TGTGCCAGCAGCCCGAGCGGGAGAGTCAGCAATGAGCAGTTCTTC | CASSPSGRVSNEQFF
TRBJ1-2 | . | . | TRBV30 | TGTGCCTGGAAATATGGCCCAGGGTATGGCTACACCTTC | CAWKYGPGYGYTF
TRBJ1-2 | . | . | TRBV6-5 | TGTGCCAGCAGTTCGAACAACAGGGCCTATGGCTACACCTTC | CASSSNNRAYGYTF
TRBJ1-2 | . | . | TRBV29-1 | TGCAGCGTTGAAGATGGAGGGACCTATGGCTACACCTTC | CSVEDGGTYGYTF
TRBJ2-1 | . | TRBD2 | TRBV7-3 | TGTGCCAGCAGCTTTCGAGCGGGAGGTCTCAACAATGAGCAGTTCTTC | CASSFRAGGLNNEQFF
TRBJ1-6 | . | . | TRBV9 | TGTGCCAGCAGCGTCGCTGGGCAGGGTACTTCACCCCTCCACTTT | CASSVAGQGTSPLHF
TRBJ1-1 | . | TRBD1 | TRBV6-5 | TGTGCCAGCAGCCAACAGGGGGCTGATACTGAAGCTTTCTTT | CASSQQGADTEAFF
TRBJ2-1 | once | TRBD2 | TRBV18 | TGTGCCAGCTCACCACCGCTAGCGGGAGGGCCAAATGAGCAGTTCTTC | CASSPPLAGGPNEQFF
TRBJ2-7 | . | TRBD1 | TRBV5-1 | TGCGCCAGCAGTATCCGGGACAGACCCTACGAGCAGTACTTC | CASSIRDRPYEQYF
TRBJ1-3 | . | . | TRBV6-5 | TGTGCCACCAAAGGACACCTCTCTGGAAACACCATATATTTT | CATKGHLSGNTIYF
TRBJ2-3 | . | . | TRBV7-2 | TGTGCCAGCAGCTTAGCTAGTGCTAGGAGGGGCGATACGCAGTATTTT | CASSLASARRGDTQYF
TRBJ1-5 | once | . | TRBV24-1 | TGTGCCACCAGTGAGGTGCGTGCGGGGCAGCCCCAGCATTTT | CATSEVRAGQPQHF
TRBJ1-6 | once | . | TRBV28 | TGTGCCAGCAGTTTAGGGCGTAGGCGGGGGGTGGCGGTTCATTCACCCCTCCACTTT | CASSLGRRRGVAVHSPLHF
TRBJ1-3 | once | . | TRBV7-8 | TGTGCCAGCAGCTTAGCAGCGGGCTCTGGAAACACCATATATTTT | CASSLAAGSGNTIYF
TRBJ2-2 | once | . | TRBV11-2 | TGTGCCAGCAGCTTATACCGGCTAGCCATAACCGGGGAGCTGTTTTTT | CASSLYRLAITGELFF
TRBJ1-2 | . | TRBD1 | TRBV6-6 | TGTGCCAGCAGTTCGGGACAGGGGGTTGGTGGCTACACCTTC | CASSSGQGVGGYTF